Listed here are 21 T cell receptor beta chains from one sample, sequenced in a study of post-analysis software for immune sequencing data (dated by TCRdb to between 2015 and 2017). Study-level results and caveats: Roughly 5 TRBV segments, including TRBV5-6, TRBV5-1 and TRBV20-1, were significantly more frequent in patients than controls.

The library was generated by PCR. Instrument on record: Illumina HiSeq 2500. To reduce PCR and sequencing biases, unique molecular identifiers were built into the TCR beta cDNA libraries. TCRdb reprocessed the public reads (quality trimming at Q25 with fastp, clone calling with MiXCR) and kept in-frame beta chains. Under each unique CDR3 protein, matching rows form one entry showing the most common genes and DNA. This sample gives 700,000 to 900,000 distinct CDR3 sequences in total; around 46% of them show up just once. Roughly 4.9% of the sample goes to the ten largest clones. Their antigens remain unidentified. Sequencing input: blood. These receptors were collected from a girl under 18 with multiple sclerosis.

CDR3 region: CSARPPGVGEQYF. The DNA for the CDR3 is TGCAGTGCTAGGCCCCCGGGGGTGGGAGAGCAGTACTTC. This sequence joins TRBV20-1 and TRBJ2-7; D is possibly TRBD2 (6 bases). The CDR3 loop spans 13 amino acids. V was cut by 3 bases and J by 7 bases, with 16 bases left in between. CDR1 and CDR2 from the germline V gene are DFQATT and SNEGSKA (reference sequence).

The V and J genes are TRBV12-3 or TRBV12-4 and TRBJ2-1; D is uncertain. V was clipped by 3 bases and J by 3 bases, with 12 bases between them. CDR3 length: 15 amino acids. CDR3 protein: CASSLMGHLYNEQFF. CDR3 DNA: TGTGCCAGCAGTTTGATGGGCCATCTCTACAATGAGCAGTTCTTC.

The rearrangement links TRBV12-3 or TRBV12-4 to TRBJ2-7; TRBD1 agrees at 7 bases. The J call is doubtful: the DNA matches TRBJ2-5 better. The CDR3 consists of 14 residues. The CDR3 loop is CASRDRSKMETQYF. CDR3 nucleotide sequence: TGTGCCAGCAGGGACAGGTCCAAAATGGAGACCCAGTACTTC.

The rearrangement uses TRBV9 and TRBJ2-1; D unclear. Germline V CDR1 and CDR2: SGDLS, YYNGEE. Trimming pared 0 bases from V and 0 bases from J, leaving 4 bases between. The CDR3 consists of 14 residues. This CDR3 is CASSVDPSYNEQFF. The CDR3 DNA sequence: TGTGCCAGCAGCGTAGACCCCTCCTACAATGAGCAGTTCTTC.

The chain uses TRBV10-3 and TRBJ1-1; D is undetermined. The CDR3 is 12 residues long. Trimming cost V 2 bases and J 0 bases, with 1 base left between them. Germline-derived CDR1 and CDR2 are ENHRY and SYGVKD. The CDR3, as DNA: TGTGCCATCAGTGAGATGAACACTGAAGCTTTCTTT. This translates into CAISEMNTEAFF.

This rearrangement joins TRBV6-2 or TRBV6-3 to TRBJ1-4; D gene ambiguous. Deletions cut 8 bases from V and 0 bases from J, with 7 bases between. CDR1 and CDR2 from the germline V gene are MNHEY and SVGEGT. This CDR3 spans 13 amino acids. The CDR3, as DNA: TGTGCCAGCGGTTGGGCAACTAATGAAAAACTGTTTTTT. Translation: CASGWATNEKLFF.

As DNA, the CDR3 is TGTGCCAGCAGCTTAGAGGCAGCCACAGATACGCAGTATTTT. Its translation is CASSLEAATDTQYF. The chain employs TRBV7-2 and TRBJ2-3; no reliable D call. Germline CDR1 SGHTA, CDR2 FQGNSA. V gave up 1 base and J gave up 2 bases, with 7 bases separating them. CDR3 length: 14 amino acids.

Remarks on this clonotype: One end of the junction is discordant with germline, which a read error may explain. CDR3 sequence (DNA): TGTGCCGGCAGCCAAGGATTGGGGGCTACTAATGAAAAACTGTTTTTT. Its protein is CAGSQGLGATNEKLFF. The rearrangement joins TRBV4-2 to TRBJ1-4; a weak D match, TRBD1 (6 bases). Germline CDR1 and CDR2: LGHNA and YNFKEQ. The CDR3 is 16 residues long.

This clonotype was detected only a few times. The chain has TRBV6-2 or TRBV6-3 and TRBJ2-1, with D tentatively TRBD1 (6 bases). The CDR3 sequence is 13 residues long. Trimming stripped 4 bases from V and 8 bases from J, with 12 bases between. CDR1 MNHEY and CDR2 SVGEGT come from the germline V gene. The CDR3 loop is CASSWTRGDEQFF. Written as DNA, the CDR3 is TGTGCCAGCAGTTGGACCAGGGGCGATGAGCAGTTCTTC.

The genes are TRBV20-1 and TRBJ1-2, with D tentatively TRBD1 (6 bases). The V gene lost 0 bases and the J gene lost 2 bases, with 13 bases spanning the gap. Germline CDR1 DFQATT, CDR2 SNEGSKA (reference sequence). The CDR3 has 15 residues. The CDR3 loop reads CSARDIGGVNYGYTF. In nucleotides, the CDR3 is TGCAGTGCTAGAGATATCGGGGGCGTAAACTATGGCTACACCTTC.

The rearrangement joins TRBV2 to TRBJ2-3; no firm D call. The CDR3 length is 14 residues. Germline lookup yields CDR1 SNHLY and CDR2 FYNNEI. The germline V and J ends were trimmed by 1 base and 4 bases, with 9 bases remaining between them. The CDR3 sequence: CASSEGRSADTQYF. In DNA, the CDR3 is TGTGCCAGCAGTGAAGGCAGGTCCGCAGATACGCAGTATTTT.

The chain links TRBV27 to TRBJ2-1; weak D call: TRBD2 (5 bases). The germline gives CDR1 MNHEY, CDR2 SMNVEV (reference sequence). With 4 bases removed from V and 5 bases from J, the gap between germline ends came to 15 bases. The CDR3 has 15 residues. The CDR3 DNA reads as TGTGCCAGCAGTTCCTCCCTAGCCGGGCACAATGAGCAGTTCTTC. This codes for CASSSSLAGHNEQFF.

This clonotype was picked up a small number of times. The chain joins TRBV6-2 or TRBV6-3 to TRBJ2-7, with unresolved D. V was pared by 5 bases and J by 0 bases, with 20 bases between. Germline values: CDR1 MNHEY, CDR2 SVGEGT. CDR3 length: 17 amino acids. CDR3 sequence: CASSRAEKDTISYEQYF. CDR3 DNA sequence: TGTGCCAGCAGTCGGGCCGAGAAAGACACCATCTCCTACGAGCAGTACTTC.

This clonotype was seen only a few times. The chain links TRBV5-1 to TRBJ2-5; 10 bases agree with TRBD2. Trimming took 2 bases from V and 3 from J; bases not matched to a gene: 4. The CDR3 spans 15 residues. Germline V gives CDR1 SGHRS, CDR2 YFSETQ. The CDR3 sequence: CASSFQAGGEETQYF. CDR3 nucleotides: TGCGCCAGCAGCTTCCAAGCGGGAGGGGAAGAGACCCAGTACTTC.

This clonotype has just a few counts. This chain uses TRBV29-1 with TRBJ1-4; D gene ambiguous. This CDR3 comprises 14 residues. Germline V lookup: CDR1 SQVTM, CDR2 ANQGSEA. The germline V and J ends were trimmed by 7 bases and 3 bases, with 15 bases remaining between them. The CDR3 DNA follows: TGCAGCGCGCTGCCCCTTGGCGCTAATGAAAAACTGTTTTTT. Encoded protein: CSALPLGANEKLFF.

The rearrangement links TRBV6-2 or TRBV6-3 to TRBJ2-1, with D possibly TRBD2 on 5 matching bases. Trimming took off 6 bases at V and 2 bases at J, with 14 bases between the two ends. Germline V gene lookup returns CDR1 MNHEY and CDR2 SVGEGT. This CDR3 spans 15 amino acids. The CDR3: CASRRIRGTYNEQFF. As DNA, the CDR3 is TGTGCCAGCAGGCGAATCCGGGGTACCTACAATGAGCAGTTCTTC.

The chain carries TRBV7-2 and TRBJ2-4; no reliable D call. The V end lost 3 bases, the J end lost 2 bases, and 11 bases lay between the germline ends. Germline CDR1 SGHTA, CDR2 FQGNSA. The CDR3 extends over 15 amino acids. The CDR3 bases are TGTGCCAGCAGCTTTCCGGGCGCGACCAAAAACATTCAGTACTTC. Its translation is CASSFPGATKNIQYF. Together with reference TRBV7-2 and TRBJ2-4, the CDR3 gives the full variable domain: GAGVSQSPSNKVTEKGKDVELRCDPISGHTALYWYRQSLGQGLEFLIYFQGNSAPDKSGLPSDRFSAERTGGSVSTLTIQRTQQEDSAVYLCASSFPGATKNIQYFGAGTRLSVL.

This clonotype was counted only a few times. This chain uses TRBV6-5 with TRBJ2-7; D perhaps matches TRBD2 (5 bases). CDR1 and CDR2 (germline): MNHEY, SVGAGI. The CDR3 contains 15 residues. Trimming took off 0 bases at V and 2 bases at J, with 11 bases between the two ends. CDR3 region: CASSYSGGGTYEQYF. CDR3 nucleotide sequence: TGTGCCAGCAGTTACTCGGGCGGAGGTACCTACGAGCAGTACTTC.

The genes are TRBV20-1 and TRBJ2-3; a weak D match, TRBD2 (6 bases). In germline, CDR1 is DFQATT, CDR2 SNEGSKA (reference sequence). V was trimmed by 8 bases and J by 4 bases, leaving 10 bases between them. The CDR3 is made up of 11 amino acids. The CDR3 sequence is CSCGISDTQYF. CDR3 nucleotide sequence: TGCAGTTGCGGGATTTCAGATACGCAGTATTTT.

The table lists this clonotype with a few counts. V usage is TRBV10-3 and J usage is TRBJ2-7; 15 nucleotides line up with TRBD2. J lost 6 bases, V lost 9 bases, and 3 bases had no gene match. Germline CDR1 and CDR2: ENHRY and SYGVKD. The CDR3 is made up of 13 amino acids. The CDR3 bases are TGTGCCATGGGACTAGCGGGAGGCAGCGAGCAGTACTTC. Its translation is CAMGLAGGSEQYF.

This rearrangement joins TRBV6-5 to TRBJ1-4; tentative D call: TRBD1 (5 bases). V was trimmed by 2 bases and J by 6 bases, leaving 13 bases between them. This CDR3 region has 15 residues. Germline V CDR1 and CDR2: MNHEY, SVGAGI. In DNA, the CDR3 is TGTGCCAGCAGTTACGCCGGGGCGAGTTATGAAAAACTGTTTTTT. It is translated as CASSYAGASYEKLFF.